The next 10 T cell receptor beta chains were all read from a single sample in a study of T-cell memory formation after mild COVID-19. TCRdb analysed the 5' RACE reads with MiXCR anew, one entry per CDR3 protein. The sample shows 350,000 to 500,000 distinct CDR3 sequences, 20% to 30% of them seen only once. The material sequenced was PBMCs or a T cell subset sorted from them (not recorded which). All receptors derive from an adult woman who had mild COVID-19 (a few samples of this study predate the infection). Cell type and time point are not known.

The chain couples TRBV30 to TRBJ2-3; 9 nucleotides line up with TRBD1. Germline V lookup: CDR1 GTSNPN, CDR2 SVGIG (reference sequence). This CDR3 is 14 amino acids long. V lost 5 bases and J lost 4; bases outside the gene matches: 7. The CDR3 region has the DNA TGTGCCTGGTCGGGACAGGGTGAGCCAGATACGCAGTATTTT. Translated, it gives CAWSGQGEPDTQYF.

This clonotype appeared a few times. The chain carries TRBV6-6 and TRBJ1-2, with a tentative D call TRBD1 (5 bases). V gave up 0 bases and J gave up 7 bases, with 9 bases separating them. The CDR3 runs 13 residues. CDR1 is MNHNY, CDR2 SVGAGI, per germline (reference sequence). As DNA, the CDR3 is TGTGCCAGCAGTTACTCGGGGGATAGTGGCTACACCTTC. This sequence encodes CASSYSGDSGYTF.

This clonotype was observed a handful of times. V is TRBV24-1 and J is TRBJ2-5, with 9 nucleotides matching TRBD1. V dropped 1 base and J dropped 3; count of bases not matched to a gene: 5. CDR3 length equals 16 residues. Germline V gene sequence: CDR1 KGHDR, CDR2 SFDVKD. In DNA form, the CDR3 reads TGTGCCACCAGTGATTTTGGGACAGGGACGAAAGAGACCCAGTACTTC. Translating it yields CATSDFGTGTKETQYF.

The sample holds a few counts of this clonotype. As DNA, the CDR3 is TGCGCCAGCAGCCAAGTCGGACAGGGGGATCGCGAGCAGTACTTC. This codes for CASSQVGQGDREQYF. This rearrangement joins TRBV4-1 to TRBJ2-7, with 10 bases identical to TRBD1. This CDR3 comprises 15 residues. In germline, CDR1 is MGHRA, CDR2 YSYEKL. V was clipped by 1 base and J by 6 bases; unmatched bases: 6.

This clonotype has just a few counts. This rearrangement joins TRBV7-2 to TRBJ2-3, with 7 bases that match TRBD2. This CDR3 has 15 amino acids. Germline CDR1 reads SGHTA; CDR2 reads FQGNSA. V trimming: 1 base; J trimming: 0 bases; junction bases outside the gene matches: 1. CDR3 loop: CASSLVRGSTDTQYF. In DNA form, the CDR3 reads TGTGCCAGCAGCTTAGTGCGGGGGAGCACAGATACGCAGTATTTT.

The CDR3 region is CSVTPTGLDSTDTQYF. The CDR3 DNA reads TGCAGCGTAACGCCGACGGGACTAGATAGCACAGATACGCAGTATTTT. This chain links TRBV29-1 with TRBJ2-3, with 8 bases aligning to TRBD2. Per germline, CDR1 SQVTM and CDR2 ANQGSEA. V lost 6 bases and J lost 0; bases outside the gene matches: 11. The length of the CDR3 is 16 residues.

The J gene is TRBJ1-5, the V gene TRBV6-2 or TRBV6-3, with a possible D match to TRBD1 (5 bases). Germline V gives CDR1 MNHEY, CDR2 SVGEGT. The CDR3 is made up of 15 amino acids. Trimming removed 9 bases from V and 0 bases from J, with 15 bases in between. CDR3 region: CASRRAGGSNQPQHF. The CDR3, as DNA: TGTGCCAGTCGTCGGGCGGGGGGTAGCAATCAGCCCCAGCATTTT.

This clonotype has ten or more counts. This rearrangement joins TRBV12-3 or TRBV12-4 to TRBJ1-2; no clear D gene. V was trimmed by 7 bases and J by 3 bases, leaving 15 bases between them. The CDR3 has 14 amino acids. The CDR3 region is CASTQPGSYYGYTF. The CDR3 region has the DNA TGTGCCAGCACCCAGCCCGGAAGTTACTATGGCTACACCTTC.

This chain uses TRBV14 with TRBJ1-1; weak D call: TRBD1 (6 bases). The CDR3 spans 15 residues. V lost 0 bases and J 1 base, leaving 9 bases between the germline ends. Germline V gene data show CDR1 as SGHDN and CDR2 as FVKESK. DNA for the CDR3: TGTGCCAGCAGCCAAGATTGGACAGAGAACACTGAAGCTTTCTTT. Its translation is CASSQDWTENTEAFF.

This clonotype was seen many times. The V call is TRBV20-1, the J call TRBJ2-5, with D perhaps matching TRBD2 (5 bases). Per the germline V gene, CDR1 is DFQATT and CDR2 is SNEGSKA (reference sequence). This CDR3 comprises 11 residues. V dropped 7 bases and J dropped 1 base, with 7 bases sitting between them. The CDR3 spells CSGTAQETQYF. CDR3 sequence (DNA): TGCAGTGGGACTGCCCAAGAGACCCAGTACTTC.